This passage covers 2 T cell receptor beta chains from one sample sequenced in a study of blood T cell repertoires in COVID-19. Sequenced by immunoSEQ multiplex PCR; TCRdb stores in-frame clones only, minus some. This sample has under 130,000 clones, with 89% found just once. Sequenced material: peripheral blood. The receptors stem from a woman in her sixties with acute or convalescent COVID-19.

The rearrangement links TRBV5-1 to TRBJ2-2; D is unclear. Germline lookup yields CDR1 SGHRS and CDR2 YFSETQ. This CDR3 has 15 residues. V shed 2 bases and J shed 6 bases, with 14 bases lying between them. CDR3 DNA sequence: TGCGCCAGCAGCTTTACTCTTCAGGCATCCGGGGAGCTGTTTTTT. Translating gives CASSFTLQASGELFF.

The V gene is TRBV6-5, the J gene TRBJ2-1, with D possibly TRBD1 on 5 matching bases. The V gene's germline CDR1 is MNHEY and CDR2 SVGAGI. This CDR3 contains 15 residues. Trimming took 4 bases from V and 7 from J, leaving 17 bases between them. CDR3 residues: CASSSDRGFGNEQFF. CDR3 DNA sequence: TGTGCCAGCAGTTCCGACAGAGGCTTTGGGAATGAGCAGTTCTTC.